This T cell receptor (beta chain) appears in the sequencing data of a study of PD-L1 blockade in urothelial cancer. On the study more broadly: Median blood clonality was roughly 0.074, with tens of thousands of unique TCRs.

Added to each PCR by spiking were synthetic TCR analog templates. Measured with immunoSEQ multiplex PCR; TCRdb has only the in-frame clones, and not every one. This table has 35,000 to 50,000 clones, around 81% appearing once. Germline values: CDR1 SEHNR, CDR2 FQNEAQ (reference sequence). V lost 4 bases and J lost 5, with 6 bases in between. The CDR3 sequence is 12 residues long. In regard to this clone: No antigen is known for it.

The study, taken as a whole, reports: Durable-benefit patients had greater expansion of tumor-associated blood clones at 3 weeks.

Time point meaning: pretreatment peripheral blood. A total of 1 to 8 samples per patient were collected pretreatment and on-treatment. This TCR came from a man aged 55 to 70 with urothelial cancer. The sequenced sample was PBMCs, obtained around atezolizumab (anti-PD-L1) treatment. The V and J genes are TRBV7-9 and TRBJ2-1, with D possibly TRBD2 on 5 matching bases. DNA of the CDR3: TGTGCCAGCAGCTCCGGGGACAATGAGCAGTTCTTC. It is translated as CASSSGDNEQFF.